The sequence of this T cell receptor (beta chain) was determined in a study of blood T cell repertoires in COVID-19. Study at large: Italy, Spain and the United States were the sources of the convalescent and acute COVID-19 samples.

The authors' processing: Amplification with reference gene primers provided the estimates of nucleated cell counts. Sequencing used immunoSEQ multiplex PCR; TCRdb keeps in-frame clones, though not all of them. For V, J and clone size, that table is used; D and trimming come from the DNA. The table lists 110,000 or so clones, roughly 81% of them singletons, with around 3.5% in the top ten. This CDR3 has 17 residues. The V and J ends lost 0 bases and 0 bases respectively, with 9 bases between them. CDR1 and CDR2 (germline): MNHNS, SASEGT. V gene TRBV6-1 combines with J gene TRBJ1-6; no clear D gene. The clonotype comes from a man aged 40-49 years with acute or convalescent COVID-19. Sequenced input: peripheral blood. The CDR3 protein is CASSEAGGFSYNSPLHF. The CDR3, as DNA: TGTGCCAGCAGTGAAGCTGGAGGGTTCTCCTATAATTCACCCCTCCACTTT.